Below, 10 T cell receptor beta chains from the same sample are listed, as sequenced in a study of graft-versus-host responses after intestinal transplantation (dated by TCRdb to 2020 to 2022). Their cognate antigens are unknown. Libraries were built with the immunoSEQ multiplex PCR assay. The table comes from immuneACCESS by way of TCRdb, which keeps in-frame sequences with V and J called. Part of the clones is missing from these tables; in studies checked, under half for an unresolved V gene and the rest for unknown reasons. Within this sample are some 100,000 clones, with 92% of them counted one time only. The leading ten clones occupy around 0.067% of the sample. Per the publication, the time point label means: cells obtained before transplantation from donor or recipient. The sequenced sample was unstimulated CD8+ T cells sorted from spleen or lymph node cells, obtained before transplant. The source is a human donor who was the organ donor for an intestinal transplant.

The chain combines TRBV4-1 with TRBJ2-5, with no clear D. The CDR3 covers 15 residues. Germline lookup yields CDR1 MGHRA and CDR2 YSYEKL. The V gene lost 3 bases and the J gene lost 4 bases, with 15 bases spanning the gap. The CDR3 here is CASSHPPDGTETQYF. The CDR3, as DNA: TGCGCCAGCAGCCATCCGCCAGATGGTACAGAGACCCAGTACTTC.

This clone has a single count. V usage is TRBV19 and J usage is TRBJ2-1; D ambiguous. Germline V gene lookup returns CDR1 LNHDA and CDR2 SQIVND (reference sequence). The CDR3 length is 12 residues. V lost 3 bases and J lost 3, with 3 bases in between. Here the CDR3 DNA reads TGTGCCAGTAGTATTAGCTACAATGAGCAGTTCTTC. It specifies CASSISYNEQFF.

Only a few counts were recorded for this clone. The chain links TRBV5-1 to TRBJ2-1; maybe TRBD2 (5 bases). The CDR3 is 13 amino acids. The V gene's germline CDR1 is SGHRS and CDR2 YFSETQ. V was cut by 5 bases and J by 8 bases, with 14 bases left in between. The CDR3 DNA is TGCGCCAGCAGACGGGAAGCTTTGGATGAGCAGTTCTTC. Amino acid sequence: CASRREALDEQFF.

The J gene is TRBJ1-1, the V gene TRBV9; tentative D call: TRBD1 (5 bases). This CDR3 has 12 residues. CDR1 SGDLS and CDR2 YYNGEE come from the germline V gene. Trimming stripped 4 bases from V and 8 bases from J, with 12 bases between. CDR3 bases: TGTGCCAGCAGCCCATGGGGGGAGGAAGCTTTCTTT. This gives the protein CASSPWGEEAFF.

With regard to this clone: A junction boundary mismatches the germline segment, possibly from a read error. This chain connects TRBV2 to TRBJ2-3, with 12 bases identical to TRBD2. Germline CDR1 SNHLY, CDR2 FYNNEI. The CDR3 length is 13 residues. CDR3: CAMTSGSRDTQYF. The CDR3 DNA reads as TGTGCCATGACTAGCGGGAGCAGAGATACGCAGTATTTT.

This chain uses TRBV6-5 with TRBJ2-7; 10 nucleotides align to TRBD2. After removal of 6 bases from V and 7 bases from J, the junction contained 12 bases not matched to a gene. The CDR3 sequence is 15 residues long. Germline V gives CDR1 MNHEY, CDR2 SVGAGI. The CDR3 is CASSVDPGLAREQYF. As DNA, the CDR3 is TGTGCCAGCAGCGTCGACCCGGGACTAGCGAGAGAGCAGTACTTC.

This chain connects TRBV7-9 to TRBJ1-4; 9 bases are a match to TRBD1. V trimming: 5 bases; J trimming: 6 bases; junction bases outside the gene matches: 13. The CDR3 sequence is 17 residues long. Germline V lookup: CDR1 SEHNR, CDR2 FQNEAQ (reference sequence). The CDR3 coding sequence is TGTGCCAGCAGCCCGCCGCGTAACAGGGGGCTTGATGAAAAACTGTTTTTT. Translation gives CASSPPRNRGLDEKLFF.

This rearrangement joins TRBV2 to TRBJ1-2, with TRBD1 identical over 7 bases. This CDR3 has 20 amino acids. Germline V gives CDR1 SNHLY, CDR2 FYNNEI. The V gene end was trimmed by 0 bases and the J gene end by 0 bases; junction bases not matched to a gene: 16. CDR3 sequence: CASSEAYGSIGTAANYGYTF. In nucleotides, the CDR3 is TGTGCCAGCAGTGAAGCTTACGGTTCGATAGGGACAGCTGCTAACTATGGCTACACCTTC.

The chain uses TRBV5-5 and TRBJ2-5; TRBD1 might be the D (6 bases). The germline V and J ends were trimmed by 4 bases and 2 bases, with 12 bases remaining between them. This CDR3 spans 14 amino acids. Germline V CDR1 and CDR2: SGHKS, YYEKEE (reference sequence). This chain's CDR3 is CASSPRTAQETQYF. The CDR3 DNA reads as TGTGCCAGCAGCCCACGGACAGCACAAGAGACCCAGTACTTC.

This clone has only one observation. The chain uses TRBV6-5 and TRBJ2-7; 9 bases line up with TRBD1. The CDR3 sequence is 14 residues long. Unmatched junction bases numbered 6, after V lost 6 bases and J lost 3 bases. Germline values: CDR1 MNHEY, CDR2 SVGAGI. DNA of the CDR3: TGTGCCAGCAGCCCCGGGACAGGGTACTACGAGCAGTACTTC. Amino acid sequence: CASSPGTGYYEQYF.